The rows below give T cell receptor beta chains drawn from one sample of a study of regulatory T cells in long-lasting Graves disease. TCRdb passed the multiplex PCR reads through MiXCR, listing each CDR3 protein once. This table holds 500,000 to 700,000 distinct CDR3 sequences, 15% to 20% found once. These same data were also listed under a study on T cells in Graves' hyperthyroidism and ophthalmopathy.

The source material was peripheral blood mononuclear cells (PBMCs), sampled at new diagnosis, from a patient treated with antithyroid drugs. These receptors all come from a woman in her thirties with Graves disease. Both conserved end residues are part of each CDR3. The order of the fields is J gene, V gene, D gene, clone size, CDR3 DNA, CDR3 protein. A D gene is named only where the DNA matches it firmly. A row's size may be missing; if present it is once, few, many or a size class.

J gene: TRBJ1-2; V gene: TRBV7-3; D gene: -; clone size: many; CDR3 DNA: TGTGCCAGCAGCTTAAACGCCAAATATGGCTACACCTTC; CDR3 protein: CASSLNAKYGYTF
J gene: TRBJ2-3; V gene: TRBV20-1; D gene: -; clone size: many; CDR3 DNA: TGCAGTGCTCCCTGGACCCGGGGCACAGATACGCAGTATTTT; CDR3 protein: CSAPWTRGTDTQYF
J gene: TRBJ1-6; V gene: TRBV20-1; D gene: -; clone size: few; CDR3 DNA: TGCAGTGCTAGAGATCCGACCCCAAAGGAATCACCCCTCCACTTT; CDR3 protein: CSARDPTPKESPLHF
J gene: TRBJ2-5; V gene: TRBV9; D gene: -; clone size: -; CDR3 DNA: TGTGCCAGCAGCGTAGCGGGACAAAACCAAGAGACCCAGTACTTC; CDR3 protein: CASSVAGQNQETQYF
J gene: TRBJ2-7; V gene: TRBV29-1; D gene: TRBD2; clone size: many; CDR3 DNA: TGCAGCGTTGGGGGACTAGCGGGAGGTCTCTCCTACGAGCAGTACTTC; CDR3 protein: CSVGGLAGGLSYEQYF
J gene: TRBJ2-1; V gene: TRBV7-9; D gene: -; clone size: -; CDR3 DNA: TGTGCCAGCAGCTTAGGATCCGCGACTTCGGGTGAGCAGTTCTTC; CDR3 protein: CASSLGSATSGEQFF
J gene: TRBJ2-7; V gene: TRBV20-1; D gene: TRBD2; clone size: -; CDR3 DNA: TGCAGTGCTGGGGGACTAGCGGGAGAAGAGCAGTACTTC; CDR3 protein: CSAGGLAGEEQYF
J gene: TRBJ1-5; V gene: TRBV28; D gene: TRBD1; clone size: few; CDR3 DNA: TGTGCCAGCACCATGGACAGGGAGGGGTTCTATGGCAATCAGCCCCAGCATTTT; CDR3 protein: CASTMDREGFYGNQPQHF
J gene: TRBJ1-2; V gene: TRBV28; D gene: -; clone size: -; CDR3 DNA: TGTGCCAGCAGGCCGCCGGGGGGGCGCTTCTATGGCTACACCTTC; CDR3 protein: CASRPPGGRFYGYTF
J gene: TRBJ2-2; V gene: TRBV7-9; D gene: TRBD2; clone size: many; CDR3 DNA: TGTGCCAGCAGCTTACGGACTAGCGGGAGTAAGTCCACCGGGGAGCTGTTTTTT; CDR3 protein: CASSLRTSGSKSTGELFF
J gene: TRBJ2-3; V gene: TRBV6-5; D gene: TRBD2; clone size: -; CDR3 DNA: TGTGCCAGCAGTTACGACAGTCCTAGCGGGACAGATACGCAGTATTTT; CDR3 protein: CASSYDSPSGTDTQYF
J gene: TRBJ2-3; V gene: TRBV25-1; D gene: -; clone size: many; CDR3 DNA: TGTGCCAGCACTTTGGGGGGGCTAAACACAGATACGCAGTATTTT; CDR3 protein: CASTLGGLNTDTQYF
J gene: TRBJ2-1; V gene: TRBV2; D gene: -; clone size: many; CDR3 DNA: TGTGCCAGCAGTGCCAGCGCTAGGGAGCAGTTCTTC; CDR3 protein: CASSASAREQFF
J gene: TRBJ2-1; V gene: TRBV28; D gene: -; clone size: many; CDR3 DNA: TGTGCCAGCAGGCCACAGGGACCCAGTGGCTACAATGAGCAGTTCTTC; CDR3 protein: CASRPQGPSGYNEQFF
J gene: TRBJ1-6; V gene: TRBV30; D gene: TRBD1; clone size: -; CDR3 DNA: TGTGCCTGGATCCCCGGGACAGTCAATTCACCCCTCCACTTT; CDR3 protein: CAWIPGTVNSPLHF
J gene: TRBJ2-1; V gene: TRBV6-2/TRBV6-3; D gene: -; clone size: many; CDR3 DNA: TGTGCCAGCAGTTATTACGGGCTCGGGAACAATGAGCAGTTCTTC; CDR3 protein: CASSYYGLGNNEQFF
J gene: TRBJ2-7; V gene: TRBV29-1; D gene: -; clone size: many; CDR3 DNA: TGCAGCGTATCGACTTGGGGGTTATACGAGCAGTACTTC; CDR3 protein: CSVSTWGLYEQYF
J gene: TRBJ1-2; V gene: TRBV28; D gene: TRBD1; clone size: many; CDR3 DNA: TGTGCCAGCACGGGGACAGGGGTCGTCCCGGGTGGCTACACCTTC; CDR3 protein: CASTGTGVVPGGYTF
J gene: TRBJ2-2; V gene: TRBV6-2/TRBV6-3; D gene: -; clone size: -; CDR3 DNA: TGTGCCAGCAGTTACACGGGAGAGTGGCCCGGGGAGCTGTTTTTT; CDR3 protein: CASSYTGEWPGELFF
J gene: TRBJ1-6; V gene: TRBV20-1; D gene: -; clone size: -; CDR3 DNA: TGCAGTGCTATTAACCCCCGGAATTCACCCCTCCACTTT; CDR3 protein: CSAINPRNSPLHF
J gene: TRBJ1-1; V gene: TRBV20-1; D gene: -; clone size: many; CDR3 DNA: TGCAGTGCTAGGGACGCGACAGTGAACACTGAAGCTTTCTTT; CDR3 protein: CSARDATVNTEAFF
J gene: TRBJ1-6; V gene: TRBV2; D gene: -; clone size: -; CDR3 DNA: TGTGCCAGCCGAGCAGAATATAATTCACCCCTCCACTTT; CDR3 protein: CASRAEYNSPLHF
J gene: TRBJ2-4; V gene: TRBV30; D gene: -; clone size: -; CDR3 DNA: TGTGCCTGGAGTGGAGACGGACAGCTACTAGCCAAAAACATTCAGTACTTC; CDR3 protein: CAWSGDGQLLAKNIQYF
J gene: TRBJ1-1; V gene: TRBV12-3/TRBV12-4; D gene: -; clone size: many; CDR3 DNA: TGTGCCAGCAGTTTAGGGGTATCAGGCAGTCGGCCCACTGAAGCTTTCTTT; CDR3 protein: CASSLGVSGSRPTEAFF
J gene: TRBJ2-7; V gene: TRBV3-1; D gene: -; clone size: few; CDR3 DNA: TGTGCCAGCGCGGGTGACTACGAGCAGTACTTC; CDR3 protein: CASAGDYEQYF
J gene: TRBJ1-1; V gene: TRBV6-1; D gene: -; clone size: many; CDR3 DNA: TGTGCCAGCAGGCAACCAGGGTACCGTAGTGAAGCTTTCTTT; CDR3 protein: CASRQPGYRSEAFF
J gene: TRBJ1-1; V gene: TRBV3-1; D gene: -; clone size: -; CDR3 DNA: TGTGCCAGCAGCCGACGGGACACCTTAAGACACACTGAAACTTTCTTT; CDR3 protein: CASSRRDTLRHTETFF
J gene: TRBJ2-1; V gene: TRBV12-3/TRBV12-4; D gene: TRBD2; clone size: few; CDR3 DNA: TGTGCCAGCAGATCCCGCAGGACTAGCGGGAGTAATGAGCAGTTCTTC; CDR3 protein: CASRSRRTSGSNEQFF
J gene: TRBJ2-1; V gene: TRBV7-2; D gene: TRBD1; clone size: many; CDR3 DNA: TGTGCCAGCAGCCCCCCTCCAGGGGGCAATGAGCAGTTCTTC; CDR3 protein: CASSPPPGGNEQFF
J gene: TRBJ2-1; V gene: TRBV27; D gene: -; clone size: many; CDR3 DNA: TGTGCCAGCAGTTTCTGGGGGCCCCGCTCTAATGAGCAGTTCTTC; CDR3 protein: CASSFWGPRSNEQFF
J gene: TRBJ1-2; V gene: TRBV3-1; D gene: -; clone size: many; CDR3 DNA: TGTGCCAGCAGCCCAGGGGTCAATGGCTACACCTTC; CDR3 protein: CASSPGVNGYTF
J gene: TRBJ1-3; V gene: TRBV6-5; D gene: -; clone size: -; CDR3 DNA: TGTGCCAGCAGTTACACTACAACGGGCGGAAACACCATATATTTT; CDR3 protein: CASSYTTTGGNTIYF
J gene: TRBJ2-7; V gene: TRBV20-1; D gene: -; clone size: -; CDR3 DNA: TGCAGTGCCCGTCCGGGGGGCGCGAGCTCCTACGAGCAGTACTTC; CDR3 protein: CSARPGGASSYEQYF